This T cell receptor beta chain was captured by sequencing in a study of blood T cell repertoires in COVID-19. Study in general: The samples span acute and convalescent COVID-19 from the United States, Italy and Spain. From T cells, B-cell-depleted T cells, or PBMCs came the material, which was cDNA or gDNA.

The CDR3 extends over 14 amino acids. CDR1 MRHNA and CDR2 SNTAGT come from the germline V gene. V was shortened by 6 bases and J by 2 bases, with 13 bases between the two germline ends. TCRdb's table, derived via immunoSEQ multiplex PCR, lists solely in-frame clones and lacks some. Of 300,000 to 450,000 clones in the sample, around 84% were seen once. V and J are TRBV6-4 and TRBJ1-1; D remains unclear. The material sequenced was peripheral blood. The sequence derives from a woman younger than 35 with acute or convalescent COVID-19. The chain's CDR3 is CASSEGGDNTEAFF. As DNA, the CDR3 is TGTGCCAGCAGCGAGGGCGGAGATAACACTGAAGCTTTCTTT.